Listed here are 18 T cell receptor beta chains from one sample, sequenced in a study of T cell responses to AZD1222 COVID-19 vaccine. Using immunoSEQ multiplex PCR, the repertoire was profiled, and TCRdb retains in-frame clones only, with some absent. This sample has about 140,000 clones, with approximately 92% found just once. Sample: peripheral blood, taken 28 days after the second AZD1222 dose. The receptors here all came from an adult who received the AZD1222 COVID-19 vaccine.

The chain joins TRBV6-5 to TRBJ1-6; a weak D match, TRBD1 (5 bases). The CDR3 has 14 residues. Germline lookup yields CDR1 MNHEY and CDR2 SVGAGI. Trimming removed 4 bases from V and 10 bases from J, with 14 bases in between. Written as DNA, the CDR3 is TGTGCCAGCAGTTTGGTGGGGGACGGGTCACCCCTCCACTTT. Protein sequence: CASSLVGDGSPLHF.

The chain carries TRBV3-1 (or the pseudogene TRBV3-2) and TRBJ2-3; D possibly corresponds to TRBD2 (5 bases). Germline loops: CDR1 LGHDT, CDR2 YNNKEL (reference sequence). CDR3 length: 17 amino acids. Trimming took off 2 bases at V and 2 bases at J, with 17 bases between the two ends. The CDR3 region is CASSQTRLLRITDTQYF. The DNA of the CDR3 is TGTGCCAGCAGCCAAACTCGACTACTGAGGATCACAGATACGCAGTATTTT.

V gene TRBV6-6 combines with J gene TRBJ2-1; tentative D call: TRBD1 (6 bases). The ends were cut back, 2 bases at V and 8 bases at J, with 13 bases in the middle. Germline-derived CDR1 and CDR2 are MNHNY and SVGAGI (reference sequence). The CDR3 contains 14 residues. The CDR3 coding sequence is TGTGCCAGCAGTTACCTCGCAGGGGCACATGAGCAGTTCTTC. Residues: CASSYLAGAHEQFF.

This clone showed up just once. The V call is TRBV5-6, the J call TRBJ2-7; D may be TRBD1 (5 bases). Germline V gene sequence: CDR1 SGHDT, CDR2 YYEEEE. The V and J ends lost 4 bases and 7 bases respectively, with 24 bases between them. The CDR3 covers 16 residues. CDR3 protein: CASSTKTNRFAREQYF. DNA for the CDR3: TGTGCCAGCAGCACCAAAACGAACAGGTTTGCGCGGGAGCAGTACTTC.

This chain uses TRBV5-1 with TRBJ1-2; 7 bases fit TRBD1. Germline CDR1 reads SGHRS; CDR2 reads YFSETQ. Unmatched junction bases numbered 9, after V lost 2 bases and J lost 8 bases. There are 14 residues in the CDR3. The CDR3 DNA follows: TGCGCCAGCAGCTTTTCGGCAGGGGGTGAGGGCTACACCTTC. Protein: CASSFSAGGEGYTF. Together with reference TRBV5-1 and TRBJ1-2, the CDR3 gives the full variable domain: KAGVTQTPRYLIKTRGQQVTLSCSPISGHRSVSWYQQTPGQGLQFLFEYFSETQRNKGNFPGRFSGRQFSNSRSEMNVSTLELGDSALYLCASSFSAGGEGYTFGSGTRLTVV.

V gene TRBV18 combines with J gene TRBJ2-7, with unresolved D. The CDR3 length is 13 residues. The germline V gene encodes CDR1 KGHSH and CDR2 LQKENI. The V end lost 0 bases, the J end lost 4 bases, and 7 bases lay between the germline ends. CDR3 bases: TGTGCCAGCTCACCACCGGCCAGTTACGAGCAGTACTTC. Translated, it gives CASSPPASYEQYF.

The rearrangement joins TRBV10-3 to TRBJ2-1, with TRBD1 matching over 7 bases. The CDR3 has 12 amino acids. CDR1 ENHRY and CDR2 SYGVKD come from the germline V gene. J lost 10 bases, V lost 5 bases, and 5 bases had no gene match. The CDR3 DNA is TGTGCCATCAGTCAGACAGGGAACGAGCAGTTCTTC. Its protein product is CAISQTGNEQFF.

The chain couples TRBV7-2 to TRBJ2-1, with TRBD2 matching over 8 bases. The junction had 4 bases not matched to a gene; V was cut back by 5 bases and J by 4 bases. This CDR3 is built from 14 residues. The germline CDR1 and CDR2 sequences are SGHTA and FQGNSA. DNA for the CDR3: TGTGCCAGCAGCAGCGGGAGAGTATACAATGAGCAGTTCTTC. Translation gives CASSSGRVYNEQFF.

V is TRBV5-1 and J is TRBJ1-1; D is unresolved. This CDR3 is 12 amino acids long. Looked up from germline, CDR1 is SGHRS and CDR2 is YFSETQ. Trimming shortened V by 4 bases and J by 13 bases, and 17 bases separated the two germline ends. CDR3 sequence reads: CASSPNGVEYFF. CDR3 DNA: TGCGCCAGCAGCCCAAACGGCGTCGAGTATTTCTTT.

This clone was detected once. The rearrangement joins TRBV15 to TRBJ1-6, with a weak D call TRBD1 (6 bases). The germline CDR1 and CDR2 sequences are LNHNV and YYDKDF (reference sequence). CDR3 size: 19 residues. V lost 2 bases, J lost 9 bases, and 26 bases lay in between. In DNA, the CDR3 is TGTGCCACCAGCAGAACCATCCCCTGGACAGTCTCTCGGGGTTCACCCCTCCACTTT. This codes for CATSRTIPWTVSRGSPLHF.

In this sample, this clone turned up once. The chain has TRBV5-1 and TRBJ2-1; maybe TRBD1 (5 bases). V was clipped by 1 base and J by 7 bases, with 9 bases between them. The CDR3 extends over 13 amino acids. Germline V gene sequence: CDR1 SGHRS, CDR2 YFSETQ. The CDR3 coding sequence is TGCGCCAGCAGCTTGTATGGGGCGAATGAGCAGTTCTTC. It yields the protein CASSLYGANEQFF. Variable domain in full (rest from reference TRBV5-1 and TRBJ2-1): KAGVTQTPRYLIKTRGQQVTLSCSPISGHRSVSWYQQTPGQGLQFLFEYFSETQRNKGNFPGRFSGRQFSNSRSEMNVSTLELGDSALYLCASSLYGANEQFFGPGTRLTVL.

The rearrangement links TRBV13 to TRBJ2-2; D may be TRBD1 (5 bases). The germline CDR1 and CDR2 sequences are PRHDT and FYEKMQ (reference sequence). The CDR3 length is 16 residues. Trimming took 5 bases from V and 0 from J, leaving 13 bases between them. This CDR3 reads CASSPGLGPNTGELFF. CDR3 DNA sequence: TGTGCCAGCAGCCCTGGCTTGGGGCCGAACACCGGGGAGCTGTTTTTT.

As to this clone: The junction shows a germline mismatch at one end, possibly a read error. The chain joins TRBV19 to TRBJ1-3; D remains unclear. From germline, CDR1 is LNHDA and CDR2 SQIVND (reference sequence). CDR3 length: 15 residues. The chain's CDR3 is CASRIGPSTGNTIYF. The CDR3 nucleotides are TGTGCCAGTAGAATAGGGCCCTCGACTGGAAACACCATATATTTT.

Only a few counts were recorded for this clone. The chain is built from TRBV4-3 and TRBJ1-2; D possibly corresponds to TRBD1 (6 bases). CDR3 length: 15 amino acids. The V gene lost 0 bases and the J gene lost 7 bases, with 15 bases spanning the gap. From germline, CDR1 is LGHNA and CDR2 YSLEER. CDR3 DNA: TGCGCCAGCAGCCAAGAGATTTCGGGGGGCGGTGGCTACACCTTC. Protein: CASSQEISGGGGYTF.

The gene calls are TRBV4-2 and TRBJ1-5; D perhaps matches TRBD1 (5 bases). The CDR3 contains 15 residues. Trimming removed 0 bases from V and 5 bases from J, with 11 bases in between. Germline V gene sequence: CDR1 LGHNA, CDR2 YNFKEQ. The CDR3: CASSQDQGADQPQHF. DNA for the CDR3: TGTGCCAGCAGCCAAGATCAGGGTGCCGATCAGCCCCAGCATTTT.

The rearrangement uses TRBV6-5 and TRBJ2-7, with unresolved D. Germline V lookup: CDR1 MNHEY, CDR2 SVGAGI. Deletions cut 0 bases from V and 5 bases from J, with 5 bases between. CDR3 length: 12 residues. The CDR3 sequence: CASSYSNHEQYF. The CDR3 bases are TGTGCCAGCAGTTACTCCAACCACGAGCAGTACTTC.

The CDR3 sequence is CSVGLMTSGSSYNEQFF. The CDR3 DNA reads as TGCAGCGTTGGTCTCATGACTAGCGGGAGTTCCTACAATGAGCAGTTCTTC. This sequence joins TRBV29-1 and TRBJ2-1; TRBD2 aligns across 12 bases. The trim removed 4 bases at V and 1 base at J, leaving 8 bases unmatched. Germline loops: CDR1 SQVTM, CDR2 ANQGSEA. The CDR3 has 17 amino acids.

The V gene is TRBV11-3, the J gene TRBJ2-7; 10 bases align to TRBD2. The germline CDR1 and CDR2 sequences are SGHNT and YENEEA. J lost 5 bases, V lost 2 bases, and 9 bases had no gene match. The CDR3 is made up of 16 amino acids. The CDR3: CASSLRRAGGPDEQYF. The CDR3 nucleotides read TGTGCCAGCAGCTTACGTCGAGCGGGAGGGCCGGACGAGCAGTACTTC.